The text below deals with one T cell receptor (beta chain). The CDR3 sequence is 11 residues long. V lost 4 bases to trimming and J lost 6 bases, with 7 bases between them. In germline, CDR1 is SNHLY, CDR2 FYNNEI. The sample comes from a study of chemoradiotherapy in HPV16-positive cancers. TCRdb's table, derived via immunoSEQ multiplex PCR, lists solely in-frame clones and lacks some. The top ten clones hold 4.5% of a sample with about 24,000 clones, less than 90% of them seen once. The chain carries TRBV2 and TRBJ2-7; no clear D gene. The sequence was obtained from a human donor with HPV-associated anogenital cancer. The sample in question was blood, obtained from a patient who underwent chemoradiotherapy. The CDR3 spells CASSGRGEQYF. The CDR3, as DNA: TGTGCCAGCAGTGGGCGAGGCGAGCAGTACTTC.